The clone carrying this TCR beta chain was counted a few times. Its antigen is not known. Use of 60 Vbeta and 13 Jbeta primers characterized the PCR. Only in-frame clones appear in the TCRdb table, and some are missing; sequencing was by immunoSEQ multiplex PCR. The sample carries around 190,000 clones, around 90% recorded once. The data were obtained in a study of cytomegalovirus exposure and HLA in healthy donors. Whole-study findings and limits: Highest at DRB1 and lowest at HLA-C, TCR association rates differed among HLA loci in a later analysis. Cytomegalovirus status was reportedly diagnosed by the classifier with high sensitivity and specificity.

The V and J ends lost 0 bases and 11 bases, in that order; junction bases with no gene match: 4. Germline V gene lookup returns CDR1 SNHLY and CDR2 FYNNEI. This CDR3 has 13 residues. The chain uses TRBV2 and TRBJ1-1, with 9 nucleotides matching TRBD1. The TCR comes from a woman between 18 and 29 years old in good health and CMV-seronegative. The sample consisted of PBMCs. The CDR3 sequence is CASSEAGTGHAFF. CDR3 nucleotides: TGTGCCAGCAGTGAAGCGGGGACAGGGCACGCTTTCTTT.